Below are 28 T cell receptor beta chains sequenced from a single sample in a study of T-cell memory formation after mild COVID-19. TCRdb analysed the 5' RACE reads with MiXCR anew, one entry per CDR3 protein. The profile shows hundreds of thousands of distinct CDR3 sequences, roughly a quarter of them singletons. Sequenced sample: PBMCs or a T cell subset sorted from them (not recorded which). The source of these receptors is an adult woman who had mild COVID-19 (a few samples of this study predate the infection). Cell type and time point are not known.

This clonotype has just a few counts. The gene calls are TRBV20-1 and TRBJ2-7, with 7 positions matching TRBD1. The CDR3 totals 12 residues. Germline V gene data show CDR1 as DFQATT and CDR2 as SNEGSKA (reference sequence). V shed 8 bases and J 3 bases; nucleotides not matched to a gene: 7. In DNA form, the CDR3 reads TGCAGTCCCACGGGACAGAGCTACGAGCAGTACTTC. Translation: CSPTGQSYEQYF.

The sample holds a few counts of this clonotype. This chain connects TRBV7-6 to TRBJ2-3; 10 bases line up with TRBD2. In germline, CDR1 is SGHVS, CDR2 FNYEAQ. The CDR3 extends over 15 amino acids. V was pared by 1 base and J by 6 bases, with 4 bases of the junction left unmatched. CDR3 coding DNA: TGTGCCAGCAGCTTAGAAGCGGGGGGGCAGGATACGCAGTATTTT. Translated: CASSLEAGGQDTQYF.

Only a few counts were recorded for this clonotype. The rearrangement links TRBV27 to TRBJ2-4; 9 positions match TRBD2. The V gene end was trimmed by 0 bases and the J gene end by 0 bases; junction bases not matched to a gene: 12. Germline CDR1 is MNHEY and CDR2 is SMNVEV (reference sequence). The CDR3 spans 20 residues. This chain's CDR3 is CASSLSFSWLAGLAKNIQYF. In nucleotides, the CDR3 is TGTGCCAGCAGTTTATCCTTCTCGTGGCTAGCGGGACTAGCCAAAAACATTCAGTACTTC.

The chain recombines TRBV30 with TRBJ2-1, with 7 bases aligning to TRBD2. The germline V gene has CDR1 GTSNPN and CDR2 SVGIG (reference sequence). Germline trimming cut 5 bases from V and 3 bases from J; bases unmatched to any gene: 1. The CDR3 extends over 12 amino acids. CDR3 sequence reads: CAWGLDYNEQFF. The CDR3 nucleotides read TGTGCCTGGGGACTAGACTACAATGAGCAGTTCTTC.

This clonotype was seen only a few times. The CDR3 DNA reads TGTGCCAGCTCACCTCAGGATACCGGGGAGCTGTTTTTT. Protein sequence: CASSPQDTGELFF. This chain connects TRBV18 to TRBJ2-2; D is uncertain. The V end was cut by 3 bases, the J end by 5 bases, with 7 bases between. The CDR3 extends over 13 amino acids. The germline V gene encodes CDR1 KGHSH and CDR2 LQKENI.

V usage is TRBV7-6 and J usage is TRBJ2-3, with D uncertain. This CDR3 is built from 15 residues. Germline V gene sequence: CDR1 SGHVS, CDR2 FNYEAQ. The V gene lost 5 bases and the J gene lost 1 base, with 13 bases spanning the gap. The CDR3 protein is CASSPKVGGTDTQYF. Written as DNA, the CDR3 is TGTGCCAGCAGCCCTAAAGTGGGTGGCACAGATACGCAGTATTTT.

In this sample, this clonotype turned up a few times. The chain is built from TRBV11-2 and TRBJ2-3; perhaps TRBD2 as D (5 bases). The CDR3 is 17 residues long. The V gene's germline CDR1 is SGHAT and CDR2 FQNNGV. V gave up 1 base and J gave up 4 bases, with 18 bases separating them. The CDR3 protein is CASSLVGGRGRADTQYF. DNA of the CDR3: TGTGCCAGCAGCTTAGTAGGCGGCCGGGGTAGGGCAGATACGCAGTATTTT.

This rearrangement joins TRBV12-3 or TRBV12-4 to TRBJ1-2; a possible D gene is TRBD1 (6 bases). The CDR3 has 12 amino acids. Deletions cut 10 bases from V and 3 bases from J, with 12 bases between. DNA for the CDR3: TGTGCCATAGAGGGGGGCCACTATGGCTACACCTTC. Translation: CAIEGGHYGYTF.

The chain carries TRBV7-9 and TRBJ1-3; D perhaps matches TRBD1 (5 bases). CDR1 and CDR2 (germline): SEHNR, FQNEAQ (reference sequence). The V gene lost 5 bases and the J gene lost 4 bases, with 18 bases spanning the gap. This CDR3 contains 16 residues. CDR3 protein: CASSHTQASAGNTIYF. CDR3 nucleotides: TGTGCCAGCAGCCATACACAGGCGTCGGCGGGAAACACCATATATTTT.

The rearrangement links TRBV6-5 to TRBJ2-1; TRBD2 aligns across 11 bases. Trimming removed 5 bases from V and 2 bases from J; junction bases left unmatched: 8. This CDR3 spans 17 amino acids. Per germline, CDR1 MNHEY and CDR2 SVGAGI. The CDR3 sequence is CASSPRTSGPAYNEQFF. In DNA, the CDR3 is TGTGCCAGCAGTCCCCGGACTAGCGGGCCCGCCTACAATGAGCAGTTCTTC.

CDR3 DNA: TGCGCCAGCAGCCAAGTACCCAGGGGGTCAGCAAGGGGGCAGTTCTTC. This gives the protein CASSQVPRGSARGQFF. V gene TRBV4-1 combines with J gene TRBJ2-1; 7 positions agree with TRBD1. Per the germline V gene, CDR1 is MGHRA and CDR2 is YSYEKL. There are 16 residues in the CDR3. Unmatched junction bases numbered 15, after V lost 1 base and J lost 12 bases.

The genes are TRBV15 and TRBJ2-7; TRBD1 agrees at 11 bases. Germline CDR1 is LNHNV and CDR2 is YYDKDF (reference sequence). The CDR3 is 16 residues long. V trimming: 3 bases; J trimming: 2 bases; junction bases outside the gene matches: 6. This CDR3 is CATSRRDRGRTYEQYF. DNA for the CDR3: TGTGCCACCAGCAGGAGGGACAGGGGGAGAACCTACGAGCAGTACTTC.

This clonotype showed up just a few times. The chain combines TRBV5-1 with TRBJ2-7; the D gene is possibly TRBD2 (6 bases). The CDR3 length is 15 residues. Per germline, CDR1 SGHRS and CDR2 YFSETQ. V gave up 1 base and J gave up 1 base, with 12 bases separating them. The DNA for the CDR3 is TGCGCCAGCAGCTTGTCCGGGACTGGGTCCTACGAGCAGTACTTC. Its translation is CASSLSGTGSYEQYF.

This clonotype was seen at least ten times. This chain joins TRBV20-1 and TRBJ2-5, with D possibly being TRBD1 or TRBD2 (5 bases each). This CDR3 has 14 amino acids. The germline V gene has CDR1 DFQATT and CDR2 SNEGSKA (reference sequence). V was clipped by 3 bases and J by 5 bases, with 16 bases between them. The CDR3 is CSASRGAREETQYF. CDR3 DNA sequence: TGCAGTGCTAGTCGAGGGGCAAGGGAGGAGACCCAGTACTTC.

This clonotype was observed a few times. The chain links TRBV29-1 to TRBJ1-1, with D hard to call. With 7 bases removed from V and 5 bases from J, the gap between germline ends came to 17 bases. Germline assignment: CDR1 SQVTM and CDR2 ANQGSEA. The CDR3 sequence is 13 residues long. The chain's CDR3 is CSAPDAAGTEAFF. The CDR3 nucleotides are TGCAGCGCCCCGGACGCGGCGGGGACTGAAGCTTTCTTT.

The V call is TRBV27, the J call TRBJ2-1, with D hard to call. The germline CDR1 and CDR2 sequences are MNHEY and SMNVEV (reference sequence). V was cut by 3 bases and J by 8 bases, with 8 bases left in between. This CDR3 spans 12 amino acids. The CDR3: CASSLGFDEQFF. CDR3 nucleotide sequence: TGTGCCAGCAGTTTGGGTTTCGATGAGCAGTTCTTC.

The chain joins TRBV12-3 or TRBV12-4 to TRBJ2-1; D not certain. V was pared by 2 bases and J by 3 bases, with 8 bases between. This CDR3 is built from 14 residues. CDR3 DNA: TGTGCCAGCAGTTTAACGGCGAGCTACAATGAGCAGTTCTTC. This gives the protein CASSLTASYNEQFF.

This chain joins TRBV5-6 and TRBJ2-7; D uncertain. From germline, CDR1 is SGHDT and CDR2 YYEEEE. V lost 1 base, J lost 2 bases, and 10 bases lay in between. This CDR3 is 14 amino acids long. The CDR3 region is CASSLLDNAYEQYF. The DNA of the CDR3 is TGTGCCAGCAGCTTGCTCGACAACGCCTACGAGCAGTACTTC.

The V and J genes are TRBV5-1 and TRBJ2-5; D gene ambiguous. CDR1 SGHRS and CDR2 YFSETQ come from the germline V gene. The V gene lost 4 bases and the J gene lost 2 bases, with 12 bases spanning the gap. CDR3 length: 14 residues. This CDR3 reads CASSPRSAQETQYF. For the CDR3, the DNA is TGCGCCAGCAGCCCGCGATCCGCGCAAGAGACCCAGTACTTC.

The V and J genes are TRBV11-2 and TRBJ2-5; D unresolved. The CDR3 is made up of 15 amino acids. CDR1 is SGHAT, CDR2 FQNNGV, per germline. Trimming stripped 5 bases from V and 5 bases from J, with 18 bases between. In DNA, the CDR3 is TGTGCCAGCAGCCCCCTCAATCCCGCGGTGGAGACCCAGTACTTC. This gives the protein CASSPLNPAVETQYF.

There are a few counts of this clonotype. The chain recombines TRBV7-6 with TRBJ2-7, with D uncertain. Germline CDR1 is SGHVS and CDR2 is FNYEAQ. The V and J ends lost 2 bases and 2 bases respectively, with 7 bases between them. The CDR3 consists of 13 residues. This CDR3 is CASSLSETYEQYF. CDR3 DNA: TGTGCCAGCAGCTTATCTGAAACCTACGAGCAGTACTTC.

The sample holds many counts of this clonotype. The genes are TRBV12-3 or TRBV12-4 and TRBJ1-1; D is unclear. The ends were cut back, 7 bases at V and 5 bases at J, with 14 bases in the middle. The CDR3 covers 13 residues. CDR3 DNA sequence: TGTGCCAGCAAACCCGGGTCCGGGACTGAAGCTTTCTTT. Its protein is CASKPGSGTEAFF.

This clonotype came up a few times. This chain joins TRBV20-1 and TRBJ2-5; D gene uncertain. Looked up from germline, CDR1 is DFQATT and CDR2 is SNEGSKA (reference sequence). The V end lost 6 bases, the J end lost 5 bases, and 4 bases lay between the germline ends. The CDR3 runs to 9 residues. The CDR3 spells CSARETQYF. CDR3 nucleotide sequence: TGCAGTGCCCGGGAGACCCAGTACTTC.

This clonotype turned up a few times. The chain recombines TRBV6-6 with TRBJ1-1, with unresolved D. The CDR3 runs 13 residues. The V end was cut by 9 bases, the J end by 1 base, with 12 bases between. Germline assignment: CDR1 MNHNY and CDR2 SVGAGI (reference sequence). The CDR3, as DNA: TGTGCCAGTGCGGACGGGCAGAACACTGAAGCTTTCTTT. Translation gives CASADGQNTEAFF.

This clonotype was counted only a few times. This sequence joins TRBV5-1 and TRBJ2-4, with 7 bases aligning to TRBD2. Trimming cost V 4 bases and J 4 bases; bases outside gene matches: 17. CDR1 and CDR2 from the germline V gene are SGHRS and YFSETQ. CDR3 length: 18 residues. The CDR3 sequence is CASSPAVSGFPTKNIQYF. CDR3 DNA sequence: TGCGCCAGCAGCCCAGCCGTTAGCGGGTTCCCCACTAAAAACATTCAGTACTTC.

J is TRBJ1-3 and V is TRBV7-6, with D possibly being TRBD1 (6 bases). The V end lost 1 base, the J end lost 2 bases, and 6 bases lay between the germline ends. The CDR3 has 14 amino acids. Germline values: CDR1 SGHVS, CDR2 FNYEAQ. The CDR3 is CASSLDRAGNTIYF. The CDR3 region has the DNA TGTGCCAGCAGCTTAGACAGGGCTGGAAACACCATATATTTT.

This clonotype occurred a few times. V is TRBV27 and J is TRBJ2-5; 7 nucleotides line up with TRBD2. CDR3 length: 13 residues. J lost 5 bases, V lost 5 bases, and 5 bases had no gene match. Germline loops: CDR1 MNHEY, CDR2 SMNVEV (reference sequence). CDR3: CASSGAGWETQYF. The CDR3 coding sequence is TGTGCCAGCAGTGGAGCGGGATGGGAGACCCAGTACTTC.

V gene TRBV10-3 combines with J gene TRBJ2-7; D gene unclear. Germline CDR1 ENHRY, CDR2 SYGVKD. This CDR3 has 15 residues. The ends were cut back, 2 bases at V and 0 bases at J, with 11 bases in the middle. The DNA for the CDR3 is TGTGCCATCAGTGAGACGGAGACCGGCTCCTACGAGCAGTACTTC. This sequence encodes CAISETETGSYEQYF.